Each of the 2 T cell receptor beta chains below was sequenced from the same sample in a study of shared clonotypes between healthy human individuals. Naive-designated CD8 cells lacked CD45RO, were positively enriched for CCR7, and omitted terminally differentiated effector memory CD45RA+ cells. The method was immunoSEQ multiplex PCR; TCRdb's version includes in-frame clones alone and lacks a portion of them. Of hundreds of thousands of clones listed, 96% are singletons. The material sequenced was naive CD8+ T cells sorted from blood. These receptors all come from a man younger than 45 in good health.

J is TRBJ2-3 and V is TRBV27; D is perhaps TRBD1 or TRBD2 (5 bases each). The germline gives CDR1 MNHEY, CDR2 SMNVEV (reference sequence). V was shortened by 0 bases and J by 9 bases, with 16 bases between the two germline ends. This CDR3 has 15 amino acids. The CDR3 nucleotides are TGTGCCAGCAGTTTATCGGGGGTAACCCCGAGGACGCAGTATTTT. It specifies CASSLSGVTPRTQYF.

The genes are TRBV5-1 and TRBJ2-1, with 11 bases identical to TRBD1. The length of the CDR3 is 17 residues. V was pared by 4 bases and J by 5 bases, with 11 bases of the junction left unmatched. Germline V lookup: CDR1 SGHRS, CDR2 YFSETQ. The CDR3 nucleotides are TGCGCCAGCAGCGTTCGTCTCGGACAGGGGGCTAACAATGAGCAGTTCTTC. It codes for CASSVRLGQGANNEQFF.